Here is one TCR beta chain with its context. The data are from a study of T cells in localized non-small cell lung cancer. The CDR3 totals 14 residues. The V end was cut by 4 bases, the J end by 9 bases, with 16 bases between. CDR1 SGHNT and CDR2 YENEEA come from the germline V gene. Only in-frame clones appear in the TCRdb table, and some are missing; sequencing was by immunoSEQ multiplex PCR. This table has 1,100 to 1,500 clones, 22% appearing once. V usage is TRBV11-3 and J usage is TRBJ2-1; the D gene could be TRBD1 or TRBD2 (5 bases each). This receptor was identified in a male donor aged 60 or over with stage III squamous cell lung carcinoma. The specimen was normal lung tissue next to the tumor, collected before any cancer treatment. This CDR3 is CASSSDPGPGEQFF. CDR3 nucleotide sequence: TGTGCCAGCAGCTCGGACCCGGGACCCGGTGAGCAGTTCTTC.